A single sample is the source of the 24 T cell receptor beta chains below, sequenced in a study of T cells in Graves' hyperthyroidism and ophthalmopathy. It was RNA transcripts that yielded the amplified TCR beta CDR3 regions. TCR CDR3 underwent first-round RT-PCR with the HTBI primer set. One entry per CDR3 protein results from TCRdb running MiXCR on the multiplex PCR reads. The sample includes 250,000 to 300,000 distinct CDR3 sequences, roughly 20% of them seen just once. Sequenced: blood. The receptor set was obtained from a man aged 50-60 years with Graves' ophthalmopathy.

This clonotype was recorded many times. The chain uses TRBV11-1 and TRBJ2-1; possibly TRBD2 for D (6 bases). Germline V gene lookup returns CDR1 SGHAT and CDR2 FQDESV (reference sequence). The CDR3 runs 14 residues. Trimming left V 5 bases short and J 1 base short, with 9 bases between. DNA of the CDR3: TGTGCCAGCAGCCGGGACTGGTCCTACAATGAGCAGTTCTTC. It encodes CASSRDWSYNEQFF. Drawing the rest from reference TRBV11-1 and TRBJ2-1, the complete variable domain is EAEVAQSPRYKITEKSQAVAFWCDPISGHATLYWYRQILGQGPELLVQFQDESVVDDSQLPKDRFSAERLKGVDSTLKIQPAELGDSAMYLCASSRDWSYNEQFFGPGTRLTVL.

Only a few counts were recorded for this clonotype. This rearrangement joins TRBV28 to TRBJ2-3; the match to TRBD2 covers 10 bases. Losses at the gene ends were 4 bases for V and 2 bases for J; bases not matched to a gene: 6. This CDR3 contains 16 residues. The germline V gene has CDR1 MDHEN and CDR2 SYDVKM. This CDR3 reads CASSSPSGRNTDTQYF. The CDR3 DNA reads TGTGCCAGCAGTTCACCTAGCGGGAGAAACACAGATACGCAGTATTTT.

This chain uses TRBV2 with TRBJ2-5, with D uncertain. The CDR3 consists of 16 residues. The V gene lost 6 bases and the J gene lost 1 base, with 18 bases spanning the gap. Germline lookup yields CDR1 SNHLY and CDR2 FYNNEI. CDR3 residues: CASSQDLGRAQETQYF. The CDR3 DNA reads TGTGCCAGCAGCCAAGATTTAGGCAGAGCCCAAGAGACCCAGTACTTC.

This clonotype was recorded at least ten times. One base away lies a much larger clone, so this may be a sequencing read error. The chain is built from TRBV28 and TRBJ2-5, with 8 bases identical to TRBD2. Per germline, CDR1 MDHEN and CDR2 SYDVKM. With V trimmed by 6 bases and J by 0 bases, 12 bases remained unmatched. The CDR3 is made up of 17 amino acids. CDR3 residues: CASSPLRGSGDQETQYF. The DNA for the CDR3 is TGTGCCAGCAGCCCTCTCCGGGGTAGCGGGGACCAAGAGACCCAGTACTTC.

As DNA, the CDR3 is TGCGCCAGCAGCCAAGAATCGCAGGGCTCCTACGAGCAGTACTTC. This encodes CASSQESQGSYEQYF. The chain joins TRBV4-1 to TRBJ2-7; D perhaps matches TRBD1 (5 bases). In germline, CDR1 is MGHRA, CDR2 YSYEKL. Deletions cut 0 bases from V and 0 bases from J, with 9 bases between. The CDR3 is made up of 15 amino acids.

The chain combines TRBV12-3 or TRBV12-4 with TRBJ1-5; possibly TRBD1 for D (6 bases). The germline V and J ends were trimmed by 0 bases and 4 bases, with 10 bases remaining between them. This CDR3 is built from 15 residues. CDR3 bases: TGTGCCAGCAGTTTAGCGGGCCAGGGGAATCAGCCCCAGCATTTT. It yields the protein CASSLAGQGNQPQHF.

This clonotype was detected many times. This rearrangement joins TRBV30 to TRBJ2-1; D not certain. Looked up from germline, CDR1 is GTSNPN and CDR2 is SVGIG (reference sequence). V was clipped by 0 bases and J by 7 bases, with 4 bases between them. This CDR3 region has 11 residues. CDR3 DNA sequence: TGTGCCTGGAGTGTAAGTAATGAGCAGTTCTTC. It specifies CAWSVSNEQFF.

This clonotype has just a few counts. V and J are TRBV30 and TRBJ2-7, with D unresolved. Trimming pared 7 bases from V and 1 base from J, leaving 11 bases between. The V gene's germline CDR1 is GTSNPN and CDR2 SVGIG (reference sequence). The CDR3 is made up of 12 amino acids. CDR3 coding DNA: TGTGCCTTCGACCTGGGGTCCTACGAGCAGTACTTC. Amino acids: CAFDLGSYEQYF.

The sample holds many counts of this clonotype. CDR3 loop: CASSQSDTPNTEAFF. DNA for the CDR3: TGTGCCAGCAGCCAATCCGACACACCGAACACTGAAGCTTTCTTT. The rearrangement uses TRBV3-1 and TRBJ1-1, with unresolved D. V was clipped by 2 bases and J by 1 base, with 11 bases between them. Germline lookup yields CDR1 LGHDT and CDR2 YNNKEL (reference sequence). This CDR3 has 15 amino acids.

This clonotype was recorded at least ten times. V and J are TRBV11-2 and TRBJ2-4; 9 positions agree with TRBD2. Per germline, CDR1 SGHAT and CDR2 FQNNGV. J lost 2 bases, V lost 6 bases, and 14 bases had no gene match. This CDR3 comprises 18 residues. Written as DNA, the CDR3 is TGTGCCAGCAGTCAAATTCGCGGGAGGGCCGGCTCCAAAAACATTCAGTACTTC. Its protein product is CASSQIRGRAGSKNIQYF.

This clonotype was counted once. The V gene is TRBV5-1, the J gene TRBJ2-6; the D gene is possibly TRBD2 (5 bases). V was clipped by 2 bases and J by 0 bases, with 12 bases between them. This CDR3 region has 17 residues. CDR1 SGHRS and CDR2 YFSETQ come from the germline V gene. In DNA, the CDR3 is TGCGCCAGCAGCTTCGGTCCGGGGAACTCTGGGGCCAACGTCCTGACTTTC. Translated, it gives CASSFGPGNSGANVLTF.

This clonotype was observed at least ten times. This chain joins TRBV28 and TRBJ2-3; the D is unclear. The V gene lost 11 bases and the J gene lost 2 bases, with 20 bases spanning the gap. This CDR3 has 15 residues. From germline, CDR1 is MDHEN and CDR2 SYDVKM. The CDR3: CAVSITAGTTDTQYF. In nucleotides, the CDR3 is TGTGCCGTCTCAATTACCGCAGGAACCACAGATACGCAGTATTTT. Full variable domain (remainder filled in from reference TRBV28 and TRBJ2-3): DVKVTQSSRYLVKRTGEKVFLECVQDMDHENMFWYRQDPGLGLRLIYFSYDVKMKEKGDIPEGYSVSREKKERFSLILESASTNQTSMYLCAVSITAGTTDTQYFGPGTRLTVL.

The chain is built from TRBV28 and TRBJ2-7, with 7 nucleotides matching TRBD1. The germline V gene encodes CDR1 MDHEN and CDR2 SYDVKM. V trimming: 7 bases; J trimming: 3 bases; junction bases outside the gene matches: 18. The length of the CDR3 is 17 residues. CDR3 loop: CASNGRTGVMRSYEQYF. The CDR3 DNA sequence: TGTGCCAGCAATGGTCGGACAGGAGTAATGCGGAGCTACGAGCAGTACTTC. The full variable domain, completed using reference TRBV28 and TRBJ2-7, is DVKVTQSSRYLVKRTGEKVFLECVQDMDHENMFWYRQDPGLGLRLIYFSYDVKMKEKGDIPEGYSVSREKKERFSLILESASTNQTSMYLCASNGRTGVMRSYEQYFGPGTRLTVT.

The table lists this clonotype with a count of one. A much larger clonotype is one base distant, so this may be a read error. The chain uses TRBV29-1 and TRBJ2-7; D unresolved. In germline, CDR1 is SQVTM, CDR2 ANQGSEA. Trimming cost V 6 bases and J 3 bases, with 18 bases left between them. CDR3 length: 14 amino acids. In DNA, the CDR3 is TGCAGCGTCCCCTCGGGTAGTTTCTTCTACGAGCAGTACTTC. Amino acid sequence: CSVPSGSFFYEQYF.

The table lists this clonotype with a count of one. The chain couples TRBV28 to TRBJ2-5; TRBD1 or TRBD2 may be the D gene (7 bases each). This CDR3 comprises 17 residues. Germline V gene sequence: CDR1 MDHEN, CDR2 SYDVKM. Trimming pared 2 bases from V and 7 bases from J, leaving 23 bases between. The DNA of the CDR3 is TGTGCCAGCAGTTTACCCCCCCGGGGAGGGGGCGATGTGACCCAGTACTTC. Its translation is CASSLPPRGGGDVTQYF.

This clonotype was recorded at least ten times. The chain carries TRBV11-2 and TRBJ2-5; TRBD2 agrees at 9 bases. The V segment lost 5 bases and the J segment 5 bases; nucleotides outside the gene matches: 9. The CDR3 totals 15 residues. CDR1 SGHAT and CDR2 FQNNGV come from the germline V gene. The CDR3, as DNA: TGTGCCAGCAGCCCCCAAGCGGGAGGCCATGAGACCCAGTACTTC. The encoded protein is CASSPQAGGHETQYF.

This clonotype has at least ten counts. This chain connects TRBV12-3 or TRBV12-4 to TRBJ2-1, with 8 bases identical to TRBD2. The V and J ends lost 2 bases and 8 bases, in that order; junction bases with no gene match: 8. The CDR3 contains 15 residues. Here the CDR3 reads CASSLYEREWDEQFF. As DNA, the CDR3 is TGTGCCAGCAGTTTATACGAGCGGGAGTGGGATGAGCAGTTCTTC.

V gene TRBV6-2 or TRBV6-3 combines with J gene TRBJ1-4; D ambiguous. Trimming stripped 7 bases from V and 1 base from J, with 7 bases between. The germline CDR1 and CDR2 sequences are MNHEY and SVGEGT. The CDR3 runs to 13 residues. For the CDR3, the DNA is TGTGCCAGCAAGGGAATAACTAATGAAAAACTGTTTTTT. Translated, it gives CASKGITNEKLFF.

This clonotype appeared many times. CDR3 bases: TGTGCCAGCAGTGAAGCCTCGACAGGGCGGGCTTTCTTT. Amino acids: CASSEASTGRAFF. The chain combines TRBV2 with TRBJ1-1; TRBD1 agrees at 7 bases. Trimming removed 0 bases from V and 11 bases from J; junction bases left unmatched: 6. CDR3 length equals 13 residues. Germline V gene lookup returns CDR1 SNHLY and CDR2 FYNNEI.

This clonotype was seen repeatedly, ten times or more. The chain combines TRBV20-1 with TRBJ2-3; either TRBD1 or TRBD2 may fit D (5 bases each). Trimming removed 3 bases at V and 0 bases at J, with 16 bases between. Germline V gives CDR1 DFQATT, CDR2 SNEGSKA (reference sequence). The CDR3 has 16 amino acids. CDR3 bases: TGCAGTGCTAGCGGGACCCCGCAAACGAGCACAGATACGCAGTATTTT. It codes for CSASGTPQTSTDTQYF.

About this clonotype itself: This clone may be a read error of a much larger clone one base away. The chain links TRBV4-2 to TRBJ2-7; D might be TRBD2 (5 bases). V was trimmed by 4 bases and J by 3 bases, leaving 10 bases between them. Per the germline V gene, CDR1 is LGHNA and CDR2 is YNFKEQ. The CDR3 is 13 amino acids. The CDR3 DNA sequence: TGTGCCAGCAGCCGGGAGCTCGGCTACGAGCAGTACTTC. This codes for CASSRELGYEQYF.

The chain combines TRBV6-2 or TRBV6-3 with TRBJ1-5, with no clear D. The CDR3 covers 15 residues. Trimming shortened V by 5 bases and J by 0 bases, and 11 bases separated the two germline ends. Germline V gives CDR1 MNHEY, CDR2 SVGEGT. The CDR3 loop reads CASSPTRASNQPQHF. The CDR3, as DNA: TGTGCCAGCAGTCCTACCCGGGCTAGCAATCAGCCCCAGCATTTT.

The J gene is TRBJ2-2, the V gene TRBV20-1; D is tentatively TRBD1 or TRBD2 (6 bases each). Trimming took off 5 bases at V and 7 bases at J, with 14 bases between the two ends. Germline CDR1 is DFQATT and CDR2 is SNEGSKA (reference sequence). CDR3 length equals 13 residues. CDR3 amino acids: CSAHGGKVGELFF. As DNA, the CDR3 is TGCAGTGCTCACGGGGGCAAGGTCGGGGAGCTGTTTTTT.

V usage is TRBV27 and J usage is TRBJ2-7; 10 positions agree with TRBD2. The CDR3 totals 17 residues. V gave up 6 bases and J gave up 5 bases; unmatched junction bases: 16. In germline, CDR1 is MNHEY, CDR2 SMNVEV (reference sequence). CDR3 loop: CASSSSASGRARNEQYF. The CDR3 DNA reads as TGTGCCAGCAGCTCATCGGCCAGCGGGAGGGCGAGGAACGAGCAGTACTTC.